The 20 T cell receptor beta chains given below trace back to one sample, sequenced in a study of T cell responses to AZD1222 COVID-19 vaccine. The repertoire was sequenced with immunoSEQ multiplex PCR; TCRdb's copy has only in-frame clones and lacks some. The table lists about 51,000 clones, roughly 89% of them singletons, with roughly 1.1% in the top ten. This specimen consisted of peripheral blood, obtained 28 days after the second AZD1222 dose. These receptors all stem from an adult who received the AZD1222 COVID-19 vaccine.

V gene TRBV12-3 or TRBV12-4 combines with J gene TRBJ1-3; perhaps TRBD1 as D (5 bases). Trimming cost V 7 bases and J 3 bases, with 10 bases left between them. This CDR3 has 13 amino acids. The CDR3 region is CASNQGYGNTIYF. CDR3 DNA sequence: TGTGCCAGCAATCAGGGTTATGGAAACACCATATATTTT.

The chain employs TRBV6-6 and TRBJ2-1; 11 bases match TRBD2. The V gene's germline CDR1 is MNHNY and CDR2 SVGAGI (reference sequence). The J segment lost 10 bases and the V segment lost 6 bases, leaving 8 bases of the junction unmatched. This CDR3 comprises 14 residues. CDR3 nucleotide sequence: TGTGCCAGCAGGATTAGCGGGGGGGGTTTGGAGCAGTTCTTC. Its protein product is CASRISGGGLEQFF.

The chain joins TRBV2 to TRBJ1-5, with D hard to call. V was pared by 5 bases and J by 1 base, with 12 bases between. The CDR3 extends over 15 amino acids. Per germline, CDR1 SNHLY and CDR2 FYNNEI. The CDR3 bases are TGTGCCAGCAGTTTTTGGGGAGTGAGCAATCAGCCCCAGCATTTT. It encodes CASSFWGVSNQPQHF.

On this clone: The same CDR3 is also encoded by other DNA sequences in this sample. The V gene is TRBV29-1, the J gene TRBJ2-1; D is uncertain. This CDR3 region has 13 residues. Germline loops: CDR1 SQVTM, CDR2 ANQGSEA. The V end was cut by 4 bases, the J end by 0 bases, with 7 bases between. The CDR3 sequence is CSVGGSSYNEQFF. CDR3 in DNA: TGCAGCGTTGGAGGAAGCTCCTACAATGAGCAGTTCTTC.

The CDR3 region is CASSHDRDSEGYTF. CDR3 coding DNA: TGTGCCAGCAGCCACGACCGGGACAGCGAAGGCTACACCTTC. This chain uses TRBV13 with TRBJ1-2; 7 bases are shared with TRBD1. The CDR3 totals 14 residues. Trimming cost V 5 bases and J 8 bases; bases outside gene matches: 11. CDR1 is PRHDT, CDR2 FYEKMQ, per germline (reference sequence).

In DNA form, the CDR3 reads TGTGCCAGCAGTTTTTCTCTCACAGATACGCAGTATTTT. The encoded protein is CASSFSLTDTQYF. The chain carries TRBV28 and TRBJ2-3; D gene ambiguous. Trimming took off 3 bases at V and 2 bases at J, with 6 bases between the two ends. There are 13 residues in the CDR3. The germline V gene encodes CDR1 MDHEN and CDR2 SYDVKM.

The V gene is TRBV9, the J gene TRBJ2-3; the D gene is possibly TRBD2 (5 bases). V lost 2 bases and J lost 0, with 16 bases in between. Germline assignment: CDR1 SGDLS and CDR2 YYNGEE. The CDR3 length is 17 residues. CDR3 sequence: CASSVMGLATSTDTQYF. The CDR3 region has the DNA TGTGCCAGCAGCGTTATGGGATTAGCGACTAGCACAGATACGCAGTATTTT.

This chain links TRBV16 with TRBJ2-7; D possibly corresponds to TRBD1 (6 bases). This CDR3 is built from 13 residues. Per germline, CDR1 KGHSY and CDR2 FQNENV. With 4 bases removed from V and 7 bases from J, the gap between germline ends came to 14 bases. The DNA of the CDR3 is TGTGCCAGCAGCCTAACAGGGACGCGGGAGCAGTACTTC. Protein product: CASSLTGTREQYF.

This chain connects TRBV5-5 to TRBJ2-7; 8 nucleotides agree with TRBD1. Germline V gene sequence: CDR1 SGHKS, CDR2 YYEKEE (reference sequence). V lost 0 bases, J lost 3 bases, and 5 bases stayed unmatched. CDR3 length: 15 residues. The CDR3 DNA follows: TGTGCCAGCAGCTTGGCGCAGACAGGGGACTACGAGCAGTACTTC. It encodes CASSLAQTGDYEQYF.

The rearrangement links TRBV4-2 to TRBJ2-3, with TRBD2 matching over 13 bases. The V gene's germline CDR1 is LGHNA and CDR2 YNFKEQ. This CDR3 spans 22 amino acids. V was pared by 1 base and J by 6 bases, with 22 bases of the junction left unmatched. CDR3 region: CASSQVFRASGTSGVTHDTQYF. CDR3 nucleotides: TGTGCCAGCAGCCAAGTGTTTCGTGCTTCTGGGACTAGCGGGGTTACACACGATACGCAGTATTTT.

V usage is TRBV21-1 and J usage is TRBJ2-7; TRBD2, the D gene given by the table, was not confirmed from the DNA. TRBV21-1 is deemed a pseudogene. This CDR3 spans 22 amino acids. CDR3 in amino acids: CASSKALWERIWRDDLVNEQYF. CDR3 in DNA: TGTGCCAGCAGCAAAGCGCTTTGGGAGAGGATCTGGCGGGACGACCTTGTGAACGAGCAGTACTTC.

J is TRBJ2-7 and V is TRBV19; possible D gene TRBD2, 6 bases. The CDR3 has 13 amino acids. V was trimmed by 6 bases and J by 3 bases, leaving 12 bases between them. CDR1 and CDR2 from the germline V gene are LNHDA and SQIVND (reference sequence). This CDR3 reads CASREGGRYEQYF. DNA of the CDR3: TGTGCCAGTAGGGAGGGCGGGCGCTACGAGCAGTACTTC. The variable domain in full, with the rest retrieved from reference TRBV19 and TRBJ2-7, is DGGITQSPKYLFRKEGQNVTLSCEQNLNHDAMYWYRQDPGQGLRLIYYSQIVNDFQKGDIAEGYSVSREKKESFPLTVTSAQKNPTAFYLCASREGGRYEQYFGPGTRLTVT.

The chain uses TRBV4-1 and TRBJ1-1; the D gene is possibly TRBD1 (5 bases). Germline values: CDR1 MGHRA, CDR2 YSYEKL. The V end was cut by 3 bases, the J end by 1 base, with 9 bases between. CDR3 size: 14 residues. DNA for the CDR3: TGCGCCAGCAGCCAGGGGGAAGGGAACACTGAAGCTTTCTTT. Its protein is CASSQGEGNTEAFF.

The chain joins TRBV2 to TRBJ2-4; D may match TRBD1 or TRBD2 (5 bases each). Looked up from germline, CDR1 is SNHLY and CDR2 is FYNNEI. V was cut by 6 bases and J by 8 bases, with 14 bases left in between. This CDR3 contains 13 residues. CDR3: CASSPGTEYIQYF. In DNA, the CDR3 is TGTGCCAGCAGCCCAGGGACGGAGTACATTCAGTACTTC. Full variable domain (outside the CDR3, taken from reference TRBV2 and TRBJ2-4): EPEVTQTPSHQVTQMGQEVILRCVPISNHLYFYWYRQILGQKVEFLVSFYNNEISEKSEIFDDQFSVERPDGSNFTLKIRSTKLEDSAMYFCASSPGTEYIQYFGAGTRLSVL.

The chain recombines TRBV18 with TRBJ2-1; 7 nucleotides align to TRBD2. Per the germline V gene, CDR1 is KGHSH and CDR2 is LQKENI. CDR3 length: 14 residues. Losses at the gene ends were 4 bases for V and 1 base for J; bases not matched to a gene: 1. The CDR3: CASSRLASYNEQFF. The CDR3, as DNA: TGTGCCAGCTCACGACTAGCTTCCTACAATGAGCAGTTCTTC. Complete variable domain (other parts from reference TRBV18 and TRBJ2-1): NAGVMQNPRHLVRRRGQEARLRCSPMKGHSHVYWYRQLPEEGLKFMVYLQKENIIDESGMPKERFSAEFPKEGPSILRIQQVVRGDSAAYFCASSRLASYNEQFFGPGTRLTVL.

The chain uses TRBV19 and TRBJ1-5, with 8 bases identical to TRBD1. This CDR3 has 17 residues. The germline gives CDR1 LNHDA, CDR2 SQIVND (reference sequence). The V gene end was trimmed by 1 base and the J gene end by 4 bases; junction bases not matched to a gene: 9. The CDR3 protein is CASSIVFGQGMNQPQHF. The DNA for the CDR3 is TGTGCCAGTAGTATAGTTTTTGGACAGGGAATGAATCAGCCCCAGCATTTT.

The V gene is TRBV4-1, the J gene TRBJ1-2; no clear D gene. Germline lookup yields CDR1 MGHRA and CDR2 YSYEKL. Between the trimmed V and J ends, which lost 7 bases and 4 bases, there was a span of 22 bases. The CDR3 has 16 amino acids. The CDR3 here is CASMTPGGGNTYGYTF. CDR3 DNA: TGCGCCAGCATGACGCCAGGCGGCGGAAATACCTATGGCTACACCTTC.

This rearrangement joins TRBV28 to TRBJ2-3, with D hard to call. Germline loops: CDR1 MDHEN, CDR2 SYDVKM. The CDR3 covers 13 residues. Trimming left V 6 bases short and J 0 bases short, with 7 bases between. The CDR3 region has the DNA TGTGCCAGCAGCCGGGTCAGCACAGATACGCAGTATTTT. This codes for CASSRVSTDTQYF.

This chain connects TRBV20-1 to TRBJ1-6; D ambiguous. The CDR3 covers 14 residues. Germline CDR1 reads DFQATT; CDR2 reads SNEGSKA (reference sequence). V was cut by 3 bases and J by 5 bases, with 11 bases left in between. The CDR3 is CSASSVSDNSPLHF. In nucleotides, the CDR3 is TGCAGTGCTAGTTCGGTATCGGATAATTCACCCCTCCACTTT.

The chain links TRBV27 to TRBJ1-6; D call uncertain. The germline CDR1 and CDR2 sequences are MNHEY and SMNVEV (reference sequence). V was cut by 2 bases and J by 7 bases, with 6 bases left in between. The CDR3 sequence is 13 residues long. The CDR3 DNA follows: TGTGCCAGCAGTTTAAGGTGGAATTCACCCCTCCACTTT. This codes for CASSLRWNSPLHF.